This record concerns one T cell receptor (beta chain) sequence. The antigen remains unidentified. This sample stems from a study of cytomegalovirus exposure and HLA in healthy donors. Study findings and constraints: In a later analysis, approximately 18,000 TCR beta sequences were associated with HLA alleles at 0.05 false discovery rate.

PCR used 60 Vbeta primers and 13 Jbeta primers. TCRdb's copy holds only in-frame clones and misses some; the assay was immunoSEQ multiplex PCR. Of 90,000 to 95,000 clones in the sample, 75% to 85% were seen once. V lost 2 bases, J lost 0 bases, and 9 bases stayed unmatched. In germline, CDR1 is KGHSH, CDR2 LQKENI. The CDR3 sequence is 19 residues long. The sequenced sample consisted of PBMCs. The sequence came from a man younger than 30 in good health and CMV-seronegative. J is TRBJ2-1 and V is TRBV18; 11 bases line up with TRBD2. CDR3 DNA sequence: TGTGCCAGCTCACCAGGGGCTAGCGGGGGGCCTTCCTCCTACAATGAGCAGTTCTTC. This codes for CASSPGASGGPSSYNEQFF.